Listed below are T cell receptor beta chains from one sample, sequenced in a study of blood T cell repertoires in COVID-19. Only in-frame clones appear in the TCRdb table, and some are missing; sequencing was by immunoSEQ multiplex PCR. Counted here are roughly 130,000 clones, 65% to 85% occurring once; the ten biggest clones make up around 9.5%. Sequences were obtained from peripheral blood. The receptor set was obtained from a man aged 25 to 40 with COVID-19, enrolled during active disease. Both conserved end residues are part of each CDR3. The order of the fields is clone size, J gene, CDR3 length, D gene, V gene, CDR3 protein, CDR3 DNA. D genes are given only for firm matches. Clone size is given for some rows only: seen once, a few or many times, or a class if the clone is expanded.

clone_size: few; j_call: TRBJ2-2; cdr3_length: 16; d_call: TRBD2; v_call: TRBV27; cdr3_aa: CASSGPGLAGTGELFF; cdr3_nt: TGTGCCAGCAGTGGTCCGGGACTAGCGGGTACCGGGGAGCTGTTTTTT
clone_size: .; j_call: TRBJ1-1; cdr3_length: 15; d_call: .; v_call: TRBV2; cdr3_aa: CASSVAVLFATEAFF; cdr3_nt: TGTGCCAGCAGTGTGGCAGTTTTGTTCGCCACTGAAGCTTTCTTT
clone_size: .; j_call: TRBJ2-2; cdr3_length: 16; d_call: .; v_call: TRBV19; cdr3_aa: CASSGGTDQNTGELFF; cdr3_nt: TGTGCCAGTAGTGGCGGGACAGACCAGAACACCGGGGAGCTGTTTTTT
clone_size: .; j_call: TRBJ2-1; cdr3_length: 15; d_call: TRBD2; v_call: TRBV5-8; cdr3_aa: CASSHFGLADNEQFF; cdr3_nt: TGTGCCAGCAGCCACTTTGGACTAGCGGACAATGAGCAGTTCTTC
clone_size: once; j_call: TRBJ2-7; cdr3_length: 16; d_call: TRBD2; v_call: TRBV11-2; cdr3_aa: CASSHPGGGRALEQYF; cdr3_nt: TGTGCCAGCAGCCACCCCGGCGGCGGGAGGGCCCTCGAGCAGTACTTC
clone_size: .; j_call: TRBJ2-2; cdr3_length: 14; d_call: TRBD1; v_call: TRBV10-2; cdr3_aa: CASSDPDRGWELFF; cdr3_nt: TGCGCCAGCAGTGACCCGGACAGGGGCTGGGAGCTGTTTTTT
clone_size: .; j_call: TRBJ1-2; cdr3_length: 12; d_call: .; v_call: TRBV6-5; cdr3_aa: CASSQGTYGYTF; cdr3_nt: TGTGCCAGCAGCCAGGGGACCTATGGCTACACCTTC
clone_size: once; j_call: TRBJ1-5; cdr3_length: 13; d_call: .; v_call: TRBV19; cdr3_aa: CASSTMNNQPQHF; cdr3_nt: TGTGCCAGTAGCACTATGAACAATCAGCCCCAGCATTTT
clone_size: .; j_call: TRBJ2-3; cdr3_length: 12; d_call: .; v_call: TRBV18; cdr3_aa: CASSSPADTQYF; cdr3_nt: TGTGCCAGCTCATCCCCAGCAGATACGCAGTATTTT
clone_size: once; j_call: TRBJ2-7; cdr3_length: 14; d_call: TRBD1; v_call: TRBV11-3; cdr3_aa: CASSPHRGVYEQYF; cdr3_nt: TGTGCCAGCAGCCCACACAGGGGGGTCTACGAGCAGTACTTC
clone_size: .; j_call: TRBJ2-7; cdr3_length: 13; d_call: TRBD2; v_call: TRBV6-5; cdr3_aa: CAVDQREADEQYF; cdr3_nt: TGTGCCGTAGACCAGCGGGAGGCCGACGAGCAGTACTTC
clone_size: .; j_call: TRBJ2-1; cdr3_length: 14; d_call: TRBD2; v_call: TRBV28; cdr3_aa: CATLGTSGSDQQFF; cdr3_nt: TGTGCCACCCTAGGGACTAGCGGGAGTGATCAGCAGTTCTTC